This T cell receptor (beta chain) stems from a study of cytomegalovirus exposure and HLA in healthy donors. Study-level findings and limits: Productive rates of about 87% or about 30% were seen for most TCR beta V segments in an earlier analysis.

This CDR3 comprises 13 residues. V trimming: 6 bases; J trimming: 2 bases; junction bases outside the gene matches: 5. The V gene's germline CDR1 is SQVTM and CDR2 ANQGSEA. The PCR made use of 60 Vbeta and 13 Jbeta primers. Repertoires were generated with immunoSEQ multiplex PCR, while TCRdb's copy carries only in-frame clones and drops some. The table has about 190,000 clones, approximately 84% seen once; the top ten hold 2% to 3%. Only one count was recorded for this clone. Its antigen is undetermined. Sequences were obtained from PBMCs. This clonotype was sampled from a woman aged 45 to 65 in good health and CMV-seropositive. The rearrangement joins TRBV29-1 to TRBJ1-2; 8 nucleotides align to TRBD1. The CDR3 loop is CSVGTGLNYGYTF. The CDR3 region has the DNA TGCAGCGTAGGGACAGGCTTAAACTATGGCTACACCTTC.